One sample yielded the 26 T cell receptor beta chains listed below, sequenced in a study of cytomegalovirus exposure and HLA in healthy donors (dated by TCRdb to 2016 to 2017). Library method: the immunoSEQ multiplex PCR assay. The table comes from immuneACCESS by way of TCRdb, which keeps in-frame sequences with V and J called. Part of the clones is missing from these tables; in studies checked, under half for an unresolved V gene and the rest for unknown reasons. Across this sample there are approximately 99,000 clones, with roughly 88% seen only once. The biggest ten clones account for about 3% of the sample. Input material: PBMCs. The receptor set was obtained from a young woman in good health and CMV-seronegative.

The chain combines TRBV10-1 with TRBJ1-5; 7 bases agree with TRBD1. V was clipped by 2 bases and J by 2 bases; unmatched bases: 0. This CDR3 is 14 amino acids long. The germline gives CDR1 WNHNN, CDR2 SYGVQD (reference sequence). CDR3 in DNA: TGCGCCAGCAGTGAGGGACAGGGCAATCAGCCCCAGCATTTT. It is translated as CASSEGQGNQPQHF.

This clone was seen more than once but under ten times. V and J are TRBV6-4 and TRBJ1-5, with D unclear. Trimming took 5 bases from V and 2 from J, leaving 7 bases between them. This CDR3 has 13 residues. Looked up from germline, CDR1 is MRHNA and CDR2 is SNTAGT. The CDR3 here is CASSPQGNQPQHF. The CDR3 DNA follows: TGTGCCAGCAGTCCCCAGGGCAATCAGCCCCAGCATTTT.

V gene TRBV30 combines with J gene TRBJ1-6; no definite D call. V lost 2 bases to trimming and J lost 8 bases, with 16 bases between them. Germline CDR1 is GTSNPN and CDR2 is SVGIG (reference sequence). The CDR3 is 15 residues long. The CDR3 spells CAWSTSGPHYSPLHF. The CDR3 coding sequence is TGTGCCTGGAGTACCTCGGGTCCCCACTATTCACCCCTCCACTTT.

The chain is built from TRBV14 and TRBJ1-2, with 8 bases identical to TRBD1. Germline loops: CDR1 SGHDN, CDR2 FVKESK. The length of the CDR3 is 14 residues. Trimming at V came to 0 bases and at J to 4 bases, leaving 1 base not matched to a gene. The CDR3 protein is CASSQEDRVYGYTF. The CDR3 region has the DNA TGTGCCAGCAGCCAAGAGGACAGGGTCTATGGCTACACCTTC.

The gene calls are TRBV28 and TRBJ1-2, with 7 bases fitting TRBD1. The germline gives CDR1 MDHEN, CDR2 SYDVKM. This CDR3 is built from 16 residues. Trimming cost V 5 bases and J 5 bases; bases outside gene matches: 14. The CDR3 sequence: CASSGAYRDRHYGYTF. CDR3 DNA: TGTGCCAGCAGTGGTGCTTACCGGGACAGACATTATGGCTACACCTTC.

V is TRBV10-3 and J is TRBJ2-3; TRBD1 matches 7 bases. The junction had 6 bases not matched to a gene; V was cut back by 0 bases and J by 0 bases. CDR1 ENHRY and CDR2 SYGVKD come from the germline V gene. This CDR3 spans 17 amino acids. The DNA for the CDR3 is TGTGCCATCAGTGAGTCCAGGACAGGAACTAGCACAGATACGCAGTATTTT. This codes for CAISESRTGTSTDTQYF.

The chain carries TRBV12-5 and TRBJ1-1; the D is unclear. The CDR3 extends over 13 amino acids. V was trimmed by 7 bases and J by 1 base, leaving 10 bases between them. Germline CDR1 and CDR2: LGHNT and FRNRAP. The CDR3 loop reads CASATHPNTEAFF. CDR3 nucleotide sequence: TGTGCTAGTGCCACTCACCCGAACACTGAAGCTTTCTTT.

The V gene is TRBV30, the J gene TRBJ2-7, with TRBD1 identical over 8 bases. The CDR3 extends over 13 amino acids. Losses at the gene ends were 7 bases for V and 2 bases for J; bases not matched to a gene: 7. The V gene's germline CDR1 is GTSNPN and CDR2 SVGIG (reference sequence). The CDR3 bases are TGTGCCTTGGGGGACAGGTATACCTACGAGCAGTACTTC. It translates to CALGDRYTYEQYF.

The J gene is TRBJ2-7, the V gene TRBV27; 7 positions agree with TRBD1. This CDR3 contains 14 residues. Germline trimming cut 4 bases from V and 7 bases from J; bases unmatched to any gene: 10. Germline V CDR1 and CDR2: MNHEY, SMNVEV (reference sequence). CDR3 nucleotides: TGTGCCAGCAGTTCAAAATCAGGGGGACGAGAGCAGTACTTC. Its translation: CASSSKSGGREQYF.

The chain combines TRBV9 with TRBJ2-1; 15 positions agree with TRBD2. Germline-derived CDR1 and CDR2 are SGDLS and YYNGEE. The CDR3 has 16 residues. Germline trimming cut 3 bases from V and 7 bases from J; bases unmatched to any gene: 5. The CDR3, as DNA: TGTGCCAGCAGCGACGGGACTAGCGGGGGGCCAAATGAGCAGTTCTTC. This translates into CASSDGTSGGPNEQFF. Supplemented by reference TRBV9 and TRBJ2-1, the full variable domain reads DSGVTQTPKHLITATGQRVTLRCSPRSGDLSVYWYQQSLDQGLQFLIQYYNGEERAKGNILERFSAQQFPDLHSELNLSSLELGDSALYFCASSDGTSGGPNEQFFGPGTRLTVL.

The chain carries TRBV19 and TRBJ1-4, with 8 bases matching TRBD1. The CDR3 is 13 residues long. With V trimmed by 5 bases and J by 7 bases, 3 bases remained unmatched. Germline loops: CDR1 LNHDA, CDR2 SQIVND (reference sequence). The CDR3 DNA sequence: TGTGCCAGTAGTGGGACAGGAGGTGAAAAACTGTTTTTT. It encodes CASSGTGGEKLFF. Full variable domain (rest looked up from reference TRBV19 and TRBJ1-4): DGGITQSPKYLFRKEGQNVTLSCEQNLNHDAMYWYRQDPGQGLRLIYYSQIVNDFQKGDIAEGYSVSREKKESFPLTVTSAQKNPTAFYLCASSGTGGEKLFFGSGTQLSVL.

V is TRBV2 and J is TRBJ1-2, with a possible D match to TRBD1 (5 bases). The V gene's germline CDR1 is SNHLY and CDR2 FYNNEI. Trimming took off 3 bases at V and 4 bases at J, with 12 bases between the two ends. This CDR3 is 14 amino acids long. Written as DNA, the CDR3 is TGTGCCAGCAGTGATAAGCAGGGAGGCTATGGCTACACCTTC. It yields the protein CASSDKQGGYGYTF.

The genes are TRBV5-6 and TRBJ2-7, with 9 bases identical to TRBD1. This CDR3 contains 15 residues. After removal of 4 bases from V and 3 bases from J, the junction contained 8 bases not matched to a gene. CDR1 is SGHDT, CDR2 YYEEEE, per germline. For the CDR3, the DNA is TGTGCCAGCAGCGTACCGGGACAGGGAGGCTACGAGCAGTACTTC. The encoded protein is CASSVPGQGGYEQYF.

The CDR3 reads CASSELSDFWDTQYF. The CDR3 bases are TGTGCCAGCAGTGAACTTAGCGACTTTTGGGATACGCAGTATTTT. The chain employs TRBV2 and TRBJ2-3, with a weak D call TRBD2 (5 bases). There are 15 residues in the CDR3. Germline V CDR1 and CDR2: SNHLY, FYNNEI. V was trimmed by 2 bases and J by 6 bases, leaving 15 bases between them. Full variable domain (outside the CDR3, taken from reference TRBV2 and TRBJ2-3): EPEVTQTPSHQVTQMGQEVILRCVPISNHLYFYWYRQILGQKVEFLVSFYNNEISEKSEIFDDQFSVERPDGSNFTLKIRSTKLEDSAMYFCASSELSDFWDTQYFGPGTRLTVL.

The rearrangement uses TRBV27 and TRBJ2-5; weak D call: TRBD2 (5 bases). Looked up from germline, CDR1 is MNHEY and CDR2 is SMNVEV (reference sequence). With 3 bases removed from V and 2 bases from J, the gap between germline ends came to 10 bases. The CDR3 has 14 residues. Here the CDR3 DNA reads TGTGCCAGCAGTTTGCCCGGCGGGCAAGAGACCCAGTACTTC. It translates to CASSLPGGQETQYF.

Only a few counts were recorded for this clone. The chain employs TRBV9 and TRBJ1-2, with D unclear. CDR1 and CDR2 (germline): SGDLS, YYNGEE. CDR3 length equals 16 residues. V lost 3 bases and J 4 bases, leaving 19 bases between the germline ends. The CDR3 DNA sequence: TGTGCCAGCAGCGGGGGAGCGGGTTGGGGTGGCTATGGCTACACCTTC. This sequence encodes CASSGGAGWGGYGYTF.

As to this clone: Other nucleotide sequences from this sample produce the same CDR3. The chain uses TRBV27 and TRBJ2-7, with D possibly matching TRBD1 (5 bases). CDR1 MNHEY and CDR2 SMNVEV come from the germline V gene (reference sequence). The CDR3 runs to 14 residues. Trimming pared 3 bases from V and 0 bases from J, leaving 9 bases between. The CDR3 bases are TGTGCCAGCAGTTTGTCGACAGCCTCCTACGAGCAGTACTTC. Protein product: CASSLSTASYEQYF.

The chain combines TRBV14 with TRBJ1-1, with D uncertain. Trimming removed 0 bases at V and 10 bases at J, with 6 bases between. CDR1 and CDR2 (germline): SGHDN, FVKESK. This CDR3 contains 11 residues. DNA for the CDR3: TGTGCCAGCAGCCAAGATCAGGTAGCTTTCTTT. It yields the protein CASSQDQVAFF.

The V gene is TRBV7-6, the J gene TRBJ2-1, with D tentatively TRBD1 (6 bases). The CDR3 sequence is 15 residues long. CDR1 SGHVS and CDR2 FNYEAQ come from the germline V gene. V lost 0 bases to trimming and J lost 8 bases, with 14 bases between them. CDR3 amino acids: CASSLAGARSDEQFF. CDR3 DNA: TGTGCCAGCAGCTTAGCGGGGGCCCGCTCCGATGAGCAGTTCTTC. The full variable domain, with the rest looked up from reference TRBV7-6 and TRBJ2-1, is GAGVSQSPRYKVTKRGQDVALRCDPISGHVSLYWYRQALGQGPEFLTYFNYEAQQDKSGLPNDRFSAERPEGSISTLTIQRTEQRDSAMYRCASSLAGARSDEQFFGPGTRLTVL.

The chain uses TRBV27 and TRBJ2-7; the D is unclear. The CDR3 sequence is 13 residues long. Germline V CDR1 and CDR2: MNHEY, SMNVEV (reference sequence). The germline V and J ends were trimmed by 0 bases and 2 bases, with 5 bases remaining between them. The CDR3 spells CASSLSPTYEQYF. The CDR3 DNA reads TGTGCCAGCAGTTTATCCCCAACCTACGAGCAGTACTTC.

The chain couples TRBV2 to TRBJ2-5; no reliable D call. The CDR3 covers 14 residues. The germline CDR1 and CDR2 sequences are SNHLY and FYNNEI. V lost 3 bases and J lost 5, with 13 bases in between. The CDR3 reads CASSEPTLGETQYF. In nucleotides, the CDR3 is TGTGCCAGCAGTGAGCCTACCCTGGGCGAGACCCAGTACTTC.

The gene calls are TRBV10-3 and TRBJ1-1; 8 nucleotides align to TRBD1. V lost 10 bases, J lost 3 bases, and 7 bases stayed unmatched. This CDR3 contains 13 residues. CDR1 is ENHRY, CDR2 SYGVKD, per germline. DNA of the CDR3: TGTGCCACCCGACAGGGGTCGGACACTGAAGCTTTCTTT. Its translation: CATRQGSDTEAFF.

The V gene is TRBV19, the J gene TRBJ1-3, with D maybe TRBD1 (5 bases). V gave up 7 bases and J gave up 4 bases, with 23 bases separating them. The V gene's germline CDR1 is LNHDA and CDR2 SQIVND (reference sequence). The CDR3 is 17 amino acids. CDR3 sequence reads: CASTTVTSPRGGNTIYF. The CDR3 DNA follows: TGTGCCAGTACCACGGTGACAAGTCCCCGGGGGGGAAACACCATATATTTT. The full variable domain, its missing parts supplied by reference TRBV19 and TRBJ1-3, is DGGITQSPKYLFRKEGQNVTLSCEQNLNHDAMYWYRQDPGQGLRLIYYSQIVNDFQKGDIAEGYSVSREKKESFPLTVTSAQKNPTAFYLCASTTVTSPRGGNTIYFGEGSWLTVV.

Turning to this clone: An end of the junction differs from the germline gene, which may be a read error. CDR3 coding DNA: TGTGCCGGGAGGACAGGGAGTTCACCCCTCCACTTT. It is translated as CAGRTGSSPLHF. The rearrangement links TRBV30 to TRBJ1-6, with TRBD1 identical over 8 bases. Germline V lookup: CDR1 GTSNPN, CDR2 SVGIG (reference sequence). CDR3 length: 12 amino acids.

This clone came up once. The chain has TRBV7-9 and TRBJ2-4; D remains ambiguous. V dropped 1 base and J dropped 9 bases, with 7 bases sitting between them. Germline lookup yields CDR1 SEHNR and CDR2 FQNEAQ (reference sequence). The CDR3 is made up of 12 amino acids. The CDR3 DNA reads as TGTGCCAGCAGCTTAGGAGATATCATTCAGTACTTC. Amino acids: CASSLGDIIQYF.

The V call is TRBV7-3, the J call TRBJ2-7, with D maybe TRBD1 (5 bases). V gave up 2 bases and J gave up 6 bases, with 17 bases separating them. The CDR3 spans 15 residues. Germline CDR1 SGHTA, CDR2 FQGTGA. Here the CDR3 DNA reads TGTGCCAGCAGCTTAGGGGCAGGTGATGGTCTCGAGCAGTACTTC. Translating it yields CASSLGAGDGLEQYF.